What follows is one T cell receptor (beta chain) and its context. Its antigen is unknown. CDR3 length equals 15 residues. Per germline, CDR1 LNHDA and CDR2 SQIVND (reference sequence). The V and J ends lost 0 bases and 2 bases respectively, with 11 bases between them. The record originates from a study of cytomegalovirus exposure and HLA in healthy donors. Whole-study context: The 90 to 150 validation repertoires used the same platform as the roughly 670 first-cohort repertoires, a later analysis reported.

Notes on the study in general: The authors enumerated around 150 TCR beta chains as linked to cytomegalovirus.

The table came from immunoSEQ multiplex PCR; TCRdb's copy has only in-frame clones and leaves some out. The repertoire consists of some 120,000 clones, with 85% to 90% occurring once and the leading ten covering about 3.5%. The TCR was taken from a young man in good health and CMV-seronegative. The sample was PBMCs. The chain recombines TRBV19 with TRBJ2-7; unclear D gene. The CDR3 protein is CASSIEKTGPYEQYF. Written as DNA, the CDR3 is TGTGCCAGTAGTATAGAGAAGACGGGTCCCTACGAGCAGTACTTC.